Here is one TCR beta chain with its context. Antigen: not known. Germline and junction disagree at one end, which may indicate a read error. Constant-region priming of roughly 490 ng total RNA yielded TCR beta cDNA. Slightly modified ARM-PCR with three nested multiplex PCR rounds yielded TCR beta libraries. The study ran its first two PCR rounds for approximately 10 cycles each, using TRBV1-TRBV30 forward primers and a C-beta reverse primer. TCRdb re-called the multiplex PCR reads with MiXCR, one entry per CDR3 protein. The table includes roughly 80,000 distinct CDR3 sequences, approximately 62% detected once. Extraction of RNA together with DNA used 20-30 mg of unsorted bulk tissue. Germline V gene data show CDR1 as WNHNN and CDR2 as SYGVQD (reference sequence). The CDR3 totals 14 residues. The sample is drawn from a study of tumor-infiltrating lymphocytes in primary liver carcinoma. Overall study results and limits: Tumor-blood pairs (like tumor-adjacent pairs) overlapped less than tumor region pairs did. Significantly greater top-250-clone fractions characterized tumors relative to blood (p = 0.039).

Sequencing was done on a sample of tumor-adjacent normal liver tissue. This receptor was taken from a man in his forties or fifties with primary liver carcinoma and hepatitis B virus infection. The chain is built from TRBV10-1 and TRBJ2-3; D might be TRBD2 (7 bases). The CDR3 here is CVSSGERDIDTQYF. The CDR3, as DNA: TGCGTCAGCAGTGGGGAGCGGGACATAGATACGCAGTATTTT.